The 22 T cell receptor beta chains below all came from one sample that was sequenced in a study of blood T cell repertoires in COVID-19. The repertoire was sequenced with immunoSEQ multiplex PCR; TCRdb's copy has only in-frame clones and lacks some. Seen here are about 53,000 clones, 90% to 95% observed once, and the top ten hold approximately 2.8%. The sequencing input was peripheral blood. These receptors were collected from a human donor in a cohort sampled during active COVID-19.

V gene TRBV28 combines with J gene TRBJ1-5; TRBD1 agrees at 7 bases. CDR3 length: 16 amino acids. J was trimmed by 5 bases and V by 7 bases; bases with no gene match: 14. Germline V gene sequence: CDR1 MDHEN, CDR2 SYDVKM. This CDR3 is CASKNQGGLVYQPQHF. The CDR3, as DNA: TGTGCCAGCAAAAACCAGGGGGGCCTAGTGTATCAGCCCCAGCATTTT. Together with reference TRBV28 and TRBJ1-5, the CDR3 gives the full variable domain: DVKVTQSSRYLVKRTGEKVFLECVQDMDHENMFWYRQDPGLGLRLIYFSYDVKMKEKGDIPEGYSVSREKKERFSLILESASTNQTSMYLCASKNQGGLVYQPQHFGDGTRLSIL.

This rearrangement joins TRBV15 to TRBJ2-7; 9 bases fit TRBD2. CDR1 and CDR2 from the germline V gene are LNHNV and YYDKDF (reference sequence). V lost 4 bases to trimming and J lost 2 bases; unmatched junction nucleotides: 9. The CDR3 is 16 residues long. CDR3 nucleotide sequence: TGTGCCACCAGCATTTTCGGGCGGGAGGGAACCTACGAGCAGTACTTC. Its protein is CATSIFGREGTYEQYF.

CDR3 loop: CASSVALRDRGIEQYF. As DNA, the CDR3 is TGTGCCAGCAGTGTGGCTCTTAGGGACAGGGGTATCGAGCAGTACTTC. V usage is TRBV28 and J usage is TRBJ2-7; TRBD1 matches 10 bases. This CDR3 is 16 amino acids long. The junction had 13 bases not matched to a gene; V was cut back by 5 bases and J by 6 bases. CDR1 is MDHEN, CDR2 SYDVKM, per germline. The full variable domain, completed using reference TRBV28 and TRBJ2-7, is DVKVTQSSRYLVKRTGEKVFLECVQDMDHENMFWYRQDPGLGLRLIYFSYDVKMKEKGDIPEGYSVSREKKERFSLILESASTNQTSMYLCASSVALRDRGIEQYFGPGTRLTVT.

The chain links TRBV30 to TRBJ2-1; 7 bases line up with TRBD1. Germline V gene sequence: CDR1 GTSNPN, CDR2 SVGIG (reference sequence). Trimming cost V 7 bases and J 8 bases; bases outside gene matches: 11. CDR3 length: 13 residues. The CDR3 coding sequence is TGTGCCTCGACCTCAGTAGGGGGCCATGAGCAGTTCTTC. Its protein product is CASTSVGGHEQFF.

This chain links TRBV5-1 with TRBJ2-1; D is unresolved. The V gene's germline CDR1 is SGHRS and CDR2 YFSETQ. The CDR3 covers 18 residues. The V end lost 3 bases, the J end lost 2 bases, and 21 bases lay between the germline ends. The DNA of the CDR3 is TGCGCCAGCAGCTCACACCCACCTAGTGCAGTCGCCTACAATGAGCAGTTCTTC. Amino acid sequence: CASSSHPPSAVAYNEQFF.

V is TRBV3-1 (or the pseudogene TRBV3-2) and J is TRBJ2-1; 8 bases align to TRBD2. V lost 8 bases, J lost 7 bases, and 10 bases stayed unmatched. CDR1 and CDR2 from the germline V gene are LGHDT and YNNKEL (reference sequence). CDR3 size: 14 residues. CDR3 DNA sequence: TGTGCCAGCGGAGCGGGAGTGGGTGTAAATGAGCAGTTCTTC. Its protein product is CASGAGVGVNEQFF.

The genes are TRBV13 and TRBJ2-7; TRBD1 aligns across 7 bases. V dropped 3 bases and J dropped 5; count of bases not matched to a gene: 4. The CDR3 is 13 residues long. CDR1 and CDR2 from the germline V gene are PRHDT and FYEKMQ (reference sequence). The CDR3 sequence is CASSLNQGDEQYV. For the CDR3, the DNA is TGTGCCAGCAGCTTGAATCAGGGGGACGAGCAGTACGTC.

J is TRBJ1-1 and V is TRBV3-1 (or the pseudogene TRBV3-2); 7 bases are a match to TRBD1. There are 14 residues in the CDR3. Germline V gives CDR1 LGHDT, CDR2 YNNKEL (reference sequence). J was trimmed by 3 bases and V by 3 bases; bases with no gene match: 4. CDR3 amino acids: CASSHLDRDTEAFF. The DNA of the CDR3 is TGTGCCAGCAGCCATTTAGACAGGGACACTGAAGCTTTCTTT.

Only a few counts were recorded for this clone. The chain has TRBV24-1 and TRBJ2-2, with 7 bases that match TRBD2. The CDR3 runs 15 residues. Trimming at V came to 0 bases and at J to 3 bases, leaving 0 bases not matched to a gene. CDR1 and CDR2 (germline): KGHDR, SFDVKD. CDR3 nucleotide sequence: TGTGCCACCAGTGATTTGACTAGCGACACCGGGGAGCTGTTTTTT. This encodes CATSDLTSDTGELFF.

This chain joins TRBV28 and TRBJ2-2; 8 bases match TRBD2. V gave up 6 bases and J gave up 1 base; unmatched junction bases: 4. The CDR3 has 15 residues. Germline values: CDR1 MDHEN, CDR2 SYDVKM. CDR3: CASRLAGLNTGELFF. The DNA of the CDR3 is TGTGCCAGCAGATTAGCGGGACTGAACACCGGGGAGCTGTTTTTT. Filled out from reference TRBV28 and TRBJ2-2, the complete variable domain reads DVKVTQSSRYLVKRTGEKVFLECVQDMDHENMFWYRQDPGLGLRLIYFSYDVKMKEKGDIPEGYSVSREKKERFSLILESASTNQTSMYLCASRLAGLNTGELFFGEGSRLTVL.

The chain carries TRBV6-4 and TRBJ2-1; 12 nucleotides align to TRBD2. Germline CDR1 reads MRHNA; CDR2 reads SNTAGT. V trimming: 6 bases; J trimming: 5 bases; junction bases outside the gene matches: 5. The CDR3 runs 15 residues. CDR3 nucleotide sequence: TGTGCCAGCAGGACCCTAGCGGGGGGGGACAATGAGCAGTTCTTC. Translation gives CASRTLAGGDNEQFF.

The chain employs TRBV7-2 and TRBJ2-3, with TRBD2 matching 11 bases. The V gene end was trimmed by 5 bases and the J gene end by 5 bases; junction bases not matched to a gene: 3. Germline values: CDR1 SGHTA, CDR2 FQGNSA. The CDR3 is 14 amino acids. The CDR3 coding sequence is TGTGCCAGCAGCCAAGGGACTAGCGGAGATACGCAGTATTTT. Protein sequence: CASSQGTSGDTQYF.

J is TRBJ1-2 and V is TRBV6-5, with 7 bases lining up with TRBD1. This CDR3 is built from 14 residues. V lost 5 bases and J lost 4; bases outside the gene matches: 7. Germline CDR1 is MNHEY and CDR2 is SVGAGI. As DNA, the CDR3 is TGTGCCAGCAGTCCTGGACAGGTAGCCTATGGCTACACCTTC. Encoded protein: CASSPGQVAYGYTF.

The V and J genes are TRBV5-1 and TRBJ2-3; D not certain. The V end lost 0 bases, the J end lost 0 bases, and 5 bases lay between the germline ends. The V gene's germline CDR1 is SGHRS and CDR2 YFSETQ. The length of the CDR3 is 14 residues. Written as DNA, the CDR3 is TGCGCCAGCAGCTTGGCCCGGAGCACAGATACGCAGTATTTT. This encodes CASSLARSTDTQYF.

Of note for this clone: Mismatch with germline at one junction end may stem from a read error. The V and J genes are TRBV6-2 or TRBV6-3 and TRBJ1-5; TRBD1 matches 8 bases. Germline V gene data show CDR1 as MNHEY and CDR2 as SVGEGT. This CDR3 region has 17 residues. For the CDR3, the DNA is TGTGCCGGCAGTGACAGGGGCCCCCCGTTCTCTAATCAGCCCCAGCATTTT. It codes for CAGSDRGPPFSNQPQHF.

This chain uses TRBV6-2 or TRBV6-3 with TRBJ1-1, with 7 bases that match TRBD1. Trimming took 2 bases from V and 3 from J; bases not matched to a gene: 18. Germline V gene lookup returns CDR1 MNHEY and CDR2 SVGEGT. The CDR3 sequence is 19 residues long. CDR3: CASSYVPGTDHPFYTEAFF. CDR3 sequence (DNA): TGTGCCAGCAGTTACGTTCCCGGGACAGATCATCCCTTTTACACTGAAGCTTTCTTT.

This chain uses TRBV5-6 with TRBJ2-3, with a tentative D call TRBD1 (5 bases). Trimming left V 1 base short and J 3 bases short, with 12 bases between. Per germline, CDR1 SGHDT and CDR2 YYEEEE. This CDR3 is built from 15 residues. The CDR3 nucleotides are TGTGCCAGCAGCTTGTGGGCAGGGTTGACAGATACGCAGTATTTT. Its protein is CASSLWAGLTDTQYF.

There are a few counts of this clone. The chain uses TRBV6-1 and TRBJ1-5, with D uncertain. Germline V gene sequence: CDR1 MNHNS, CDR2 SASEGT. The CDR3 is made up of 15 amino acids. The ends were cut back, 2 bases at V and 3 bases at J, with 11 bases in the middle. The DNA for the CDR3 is TGTGCCAGCAGTGAACAGGCGGGATCCAATCAGCCCCAGCATTTT. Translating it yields CASSEQAGSNQPQHF.

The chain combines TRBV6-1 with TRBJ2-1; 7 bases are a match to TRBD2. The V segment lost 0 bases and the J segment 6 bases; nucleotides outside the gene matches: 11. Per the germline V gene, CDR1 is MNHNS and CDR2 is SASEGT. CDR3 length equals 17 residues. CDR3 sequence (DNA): TGTGCCAGCAGTGAAGCCGAAAGAGCGCGGGGGTTCAATGAGCAGTTCTTC. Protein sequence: CASSEAERARGFNEQFF.

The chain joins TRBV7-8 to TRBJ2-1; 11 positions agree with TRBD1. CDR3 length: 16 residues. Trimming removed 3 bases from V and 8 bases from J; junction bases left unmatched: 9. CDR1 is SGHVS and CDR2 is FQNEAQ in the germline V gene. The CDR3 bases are TGTGCCAGCAGCTTCTATCAGGACAGGGGGCTCTATGAGCAGTTCTTC. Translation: CASSFYQDRGLYEQFF. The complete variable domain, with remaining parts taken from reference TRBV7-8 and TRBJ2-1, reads GAGVSQSPRYKVAKRGQDVALRCDPISGHVSLFWYQQALGQGPEFLTYFQNEAQLDKSGLPSDRFFAERPEGSVSTLKIQRTQQEDSAVYLCASSFYQDRGLYEQFFGPGTRLTVL.

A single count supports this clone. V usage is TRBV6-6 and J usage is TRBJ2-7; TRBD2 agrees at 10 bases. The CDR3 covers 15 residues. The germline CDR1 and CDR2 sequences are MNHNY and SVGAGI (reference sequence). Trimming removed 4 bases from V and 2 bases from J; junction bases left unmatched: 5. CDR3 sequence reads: CASSFGLADTYEQYF. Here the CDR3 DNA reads TGTGCCAGCAGTTTCGGACTAGCGGATACCTACGAGCAGTACTTC.

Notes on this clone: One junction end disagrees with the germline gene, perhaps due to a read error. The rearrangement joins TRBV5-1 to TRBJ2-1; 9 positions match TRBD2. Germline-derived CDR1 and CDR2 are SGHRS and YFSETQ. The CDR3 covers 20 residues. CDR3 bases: TGCGCCAGCCGCTTGAGTATGGCTAGCGGGACCACGAGCTCCTACAATGAGCAGTTCTTC. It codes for CASRLSMASGTTSSYNEQFF.